Listed below are T cell receptor beta chains from one sample, sequenced in a study of shared clonotypes between healthy human individuals. The repertoire was sequenced with immunoSEQ multiplex PCR; TCRdb's copy has only in-frame clones and lacks some. The data show 2 million to 2.5 million clones, with less than 95% seen just once and around 0.4% held by the top ten. Specimen: naive CD4+ T cells from PBMCs. These TCRs come from a man aged 18-30 years in good health. Some clones in this sample may be carry-over from other donors' samples. Each CDR3 is given without its conserved first and last residue. Each record gives: clone size, V gene, CDR3 protein. The size of a clone is reported for some rows only, either as once, few or many, or as a class for expanded clones.

-	TRBV6-5	ASSSHPGTDYGYT
few	TRBV5-4	ASLPPGRDTEAF
-	TRBV7-9	ASSSDRGKGNQPQH
-	TRBV18	ASSPIGPYEQY
-	TRBV5-1	ASSLSTASGPQH
-	TRBV11-2	ASSRLQQLLTDTQY
-	TRBV28	ASSLQKSDDGELF
-	TRBV27	ASRMVSGANVLT
-	TRBV7-3	ASSPSAIGVPF
few	TRBV28	ASSLVTATDTQY
-	TRBV6-5	ASSYSSVTANTEAF
once	TRBV6-1	ASSVRDSVNTEAF
-	TRBV7-9	ASSLGARANYGYT
-	TRBV2	ASSDEPRVHYGYT
-	TRBV2	ASSDPAGLNTEAF
few	TRBV2	ASSERIRSYEQY
once	TRBV11-2	ASSGETSGQETQY
-	TRBV18	ASSPMQAGEANYGYT
-	TRBV5-1	ASSLTPSEQY
-	TRBV6-6	ASSKNEKLF
-	TRBV18	ASSRGTGVEQY
-	TRBV7-2	ASSLDPVYSYNEQF
-	TRBV6-5	ASSRGQGGYGYT
-	TRBV28	ASGGGPNYGYT
-	TRBV28	ASSLRWGADYGYT
once	TRBV6-5	ASSYSENSPLH
-	TRBV5-8	ASSLLLGGGQPQH
-	TRBV4-1	ASSQLRLRVPRGEQF
-	TRBV12-5	ASGLVLGPVGGYT
-	TRBV7-9	ASSFRAPGQGTDGYT
-	TRBV27	ASSLYGVGTEAF